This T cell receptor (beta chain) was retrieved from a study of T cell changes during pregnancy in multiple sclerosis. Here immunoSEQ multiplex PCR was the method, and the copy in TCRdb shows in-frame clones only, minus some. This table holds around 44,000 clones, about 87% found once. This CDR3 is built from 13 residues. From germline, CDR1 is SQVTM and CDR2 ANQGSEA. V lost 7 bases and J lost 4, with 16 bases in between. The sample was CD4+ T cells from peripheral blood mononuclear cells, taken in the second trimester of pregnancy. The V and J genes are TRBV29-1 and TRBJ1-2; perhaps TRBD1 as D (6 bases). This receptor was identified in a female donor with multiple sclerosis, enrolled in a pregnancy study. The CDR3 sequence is CSAEGGIGYGYTF. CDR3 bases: TGCAGCGCCGAGGGGGGGATTGGCTATGGCTACACCTTC.